This entry describes one T cell receptor (beta chain). This sample is part of a study of blood T cell repertoires in COVID-19. Overall study: Both acute and convalescent COVID-19 samples were obtained from the United States, Italy and Spain. Nucleic acid was either cDNA or gDNA, and it came from T cells, B-cell-depleted T cells, or PBMCs.

Original processing notes: Cell counts per sample came from amplifying reference gene primers. Profiling relied on immunoSEQ multiplex PCR, and the TCRdb table lists in-frame clones only, not all of them. V and J calls plus clone size are reproduced from that table; the DNA served to infer D and trimming. The data show 68,000 or so clones, 70% to 90% seen once. Germline-derived CDR1 and CDR2 are MNHNY and SVGAGI (reference sequence). The CDR3 sequence is 15 residues long. Trimming took 2 bases from V and 5 from J, leaving 13 bases between them. While infection was still active, Seattle patients were enrolled and then followed longitudinally.

This sequence originates from a woman aged 50 to 60 with COVID-19, enrolled during active disease. The rearrangement uses TRBV6-6 and TRBJ2-1; D possibly corresponds to TRBD2 (5 bases). The sample was peripheral blood. This chain's CDR3 is CASSYLAQTDNEQFF. The CDR3 region has the DNA TGTGCCAGCAGTTACCTAGCACAGACGGACAATGAGCAGTTCTTC.